The rows below give T cell receptor beta chains drawn from one sample of a study of T cell responses to AZD1222 COVID-19 vaccine. Sequencing was performed with immunoSEQ multiplex PCR; in TCRdb, only in-frame clones are kept and a portion is missing. This sample has 150,000 to 200,000 clones, with around 94% found just once. The sample here was peripheral blood, taken on day 0 of AZD1222 vaccination. These receptors all stem from an adult in good health. The CDR3 runs from the conserved cysteine through the conserved F or W. The order of the fields is V gene, clone size, D gene, J gene, CDR3 protein, CDR3 DNA. A D gene is named only where the DNA matches it firmly. Clone size is shown for a subset of rows, as once, few, many or a class of expanded clone.

>TRBV27|-|-|TRBJ2-2
CASRRYPNTGELFF
TGTGCCAGCAGGCGCTATCCGAACACCGGGGAGCTGTTTTTT
>TRBV6-4|-|TRBD2|TRBJ2-1
CASSPTRGGGASEQFF
TGTGCCAGCAGTCCTACTCGTGGCGGGGGGGCCAGTGAGCAGTTCTTC
>TRBV30|-|TRBD1|TRBJ2-7
CAWSPGTVTYEQYF
TGTGCCTGGAGTCCCGGGACAGTAACCTACGAGCAGTACTTC
>TRBV7-9|-|TRBD2|TRBJ2-7
CASSLSGVGEQYF
TGTGCCAGCAGCTTAAGCGGGGTAGGCGAGCAGTACTTC
>TRBV7-9|-|-|TRBJ1-2
CASSLAFIYYGYTF
TGTGCCAGCAGCTTAGCTTTCATATACTATGGCTACACCTTC
>TRBV28|-|-|TRBJ1-2
CASSQQANYGYTF
TGTGCCAGCAGCCAACAAGCTAACTATGGCTACACCTTC
>TRBV5-1|-|-|TRBJ2-7
CASSPRVIGEYEQYF
TGCGCCAGCAGCCCCAGGGTAATCGGGGAATACGAGCAGTACTTC
>TRBV9|once|TRBD2|TRBJ2-5
CASSVAGGPQETQYF
TGTGCCAGCAGCGTAGCGGGGGGGCCTCAAGAGACCCAGTACTTC
>TRBV30|-|-|TRBJ1-4
CAWSFSGGRWEKLFF
TGTGCCTGGAGTTTCTCCGGGGGGCGCTGGGAAAAACTGTTTTTT
>TRBV9|-|TRBD1|TRBJ1-4
CASSATGGDEKLFF
TGTGCCAGCAGCGCGACAGGGGGCGATGAAAAACTGTTTTTT
>TRBV7-8|-|-|TRBJ2-7
CASSLEGWSGDEQYF
TGTGCCAGCAGCTTAGAGGGGTGGTCCGGGGACGAGCAGTACTTC
>TRBV4-3|-|-|TRBJ1-6
CASSQEDSPLHF
TGCGCCAGCAGCCAGGAGGATTCACCCCTCCACTTT
>TRBV4-2|once|-|TRBJ1-5
CASSQVGIQPQHF
TGTGCCAGCAGCCAAGTGGGAATTCAGCCCCAGCATTTT
>TRBV5-1|-|-|TRBJ1-4
CASSLFQSDEKLFF
TGCGCCAGCAGCTTGTTCCAGTCCGATGAAAAACTGTTTTTT
>TRBV5-1|-|-|TRBJ2-5
CASSLGGKQETQYF
TGCGCCAGCAGCTTGGGAGGGAAACAAGAGACCCAGTACTTC
>TRBV7-3|-|-|TRBJ1-1
CASSLSAGAEAFF
TGTGCCAGCAGCTTAAGTGCAGGTGCCGAAGCTTTCTTT
>TRBV3-1/TRBV3-2|once|TRBD2|TRBJ2-3
CASSQGLAGGTDTQYF
TGTGCCAGCAGCCAAGGGCTAGCGGGGGGAACAGATACGCAGTATTTT
>TRBV28|-|-|TRBJ1-5
CASSLIRNQPQHF
TGTGCCAGCAGTTTAATACGCAATCAGCCCCAGCATTTT
>TRBV6-5|few|-|TRBJ1-1
CASRVYIGYTEAFF
TGTGCCAGCAGAGTATACATTGGGTACACTGAAGCTTTCTTT
>TRBV6-6|-|-|TRBJ1-1
CASSYSRGSNTEAFF
TGTGCCAGCAGTTACTCGAGAGGATCGAACACTGAAGCTTTCTTT
>TRBV7-9|-|-|TRBJ1-2
CASSSGHNYGYTF
TGTGCCAGCAGCTCTGGACACAACTATGGCTACACCTTC
>TRBV4-1|-|TRBD2|TRBJ2-3
CASSQDGMAGGRDTQYF
TGCGCCAGCAGCCAAGATGGGATGGCGGGGGGGCGGGATACGCAGTATTTT
>TRBV9|once|TRBD1|TRBJ1-2
CASSLQGADVDGYTF
TGTGCCAGCAGCCTCCAGGGGGCGGATGTTGATGGCTACACCTTC
>TRBV5-6|-|-|TRBJ2-7
CASSPRSGFYEQYF
TGTGCCAGCAGCCCCCGGAGCGGATTCTACGAGCAGTACTTC
>TRBV7-9|-|TRBD2|TRBJ2-3
CASSFPRLAGDSTDTQYF
TGTGCCAGCAGCTTCCCCCGACTAGCGGGGGATAGCACAGATACGCAGTATTTT
>TRBV3-1/TRBV3-2|-|-|TRBJ2-1
CASSRRNVFF
TGTGCCAGCAGCCGCCGCAACGTCTTCTTC
>TRBV7-9|-|TRBD2|TRBJ2-1
CASSFLSGGAYEQFF
TGTGCCAGCAGCTTTCTTAGCGGGGGGGCGTATGAGCAGTTCTTC
>TRBV5-4|-|-|TRBJ1-2
CASKPAFRVEGYTF
TGTGCCAGCAAACCGGCATTCCGGGTGGAAGGCTACACCTTC
>TRBV9|-|-|TRBJ2-7
CASSVGEFYEQYF
TGTGCCAGCAGCGTAGGGGAGTTCTACGAGCAGTACTTC